The clone carrying this T cell receptor (beta chain) was seen at least ten times. The antigen is undetermined. For TCR beta, libraries came from iRepertoire HTBI primers and Arm-PCR of CDR3 regions. One entry per CDR3 protein results from TCRdb running MiXCR on the multiplex PCR reads. The sample has around 250,000 distinct CDR3 sequences, about 19% seen once; the top ten hold approximately 13%. Time point here: newly diagnosed GD, antithyroid drugs for less than 3 months. Generation of the TCR library employed RNA extracted from PBMCs. This sample was taken from a study of regulatory T cells in long-lasting Graves disease. The study's findings and limits: Results may be inaccurate due to the small sample size. Newly diagnosed Graves' patients exceeded persistent ones in TCR diversity.

This CDR3 has 14 amino acids. Germline-derived CDR1 and CDR2 are SEHNR and FQNEAQ (reference sequence). The V end was cut by 5 bases, the J end by 1 base, with 11 bases between. The source was peripheral blood mononuclear cells (PBMCs), collected at new diagnosis, from a patient treated with antithyroid drugs. J is TRBJ1-1 and V is TRBV7-9, with D perhaps TRBD1 (5 bases). This receptor was identified in a female donor with Graves disease. The CDR3 DNA sequence: TGTGCCAGCAGCCCGACGGGGACGAACACTGAAGCTTTCTTT. It codes for CASSPTGTNTEAFF.